This T cell receptor (beta chain) originates from a study of blood T cell repertoires in COVID-19 (dated by TCRdb to the early 2020s). As for the study more broadly: Samples from collaborators originated in the United States, Italy and Spain and spanned both the acute and convalescent phases of COVID-19. The prospective study material was composed of cDNA or gDNA derived from T cells, B-cell-depleted T cells, or PBMCs. The dataset comprised deeply sampled blood TCRbeta repertoires from subjects exposed to, actively infected with, or recovered from COVID-19. A freely available public database, intended as a resource for researchers studying the immune response to SARS-CoV-2, is where the repertoires were released. Samples came from the ongoing ImmuneRACE study (first 160 participants) plus 1,254 subjects from 6 global collaborators. A de-identified subject ID, COVID-19 status, age in years and sex were almost always included in the sample metadata. Where available, HLA class I and class II types were taken from metadata supplied by the sample provider and were not determined by assay-based typing. Overall results and qualifications from the work: How much clinical and demographic metadata was included differed by source and by participant, and the metadata was provided uncurated.

To note about this clone: Its antigen remains undetermined. No base qualities exist here, and no much larger clone lies one base off it.

Collaborating institutions collected whole blood in K2EDTA tubes following their own protocols. For TCRbeta analysis, collaborators shipped samples as frozen whole blood, isolated PBMCs, or DNA extracted from either of those sample types. The immunoSEQ Assay, a bias-controlled multiplex PCR, was used to amplify TCRbeta CDR3 regions from genomic DNA. The original pipeline was this. The number of nucleated cells in each sample was estimated from the amplification of reference gene primers within the assay. To quantify the absolute abundance of each unique TCRbeta CDR3 rearrangement, sequence reads were collapsed and filtered. Productive Simpson clonality was computed per sample as the square root of Simpson's diversity index over productive rearrangements. The clones in this table, taken by TCRdb from immuneACCESS, are in-frame only. Not every clone is retained; where verified, under half of the shortfall comes from an unresolved V gene, and the cause of the rest is unknown. The D gene and trimming were derived from the DNA, and the V and J assignments and clone size from that table. Present in this sample are more than 90,000 clones, around nine tenths of which were seen just once. The ten largest account for approximately 4.7% of the sample.

Sequencing used peripheral blood. The receptor's source is a man in his forties with acute or convalescent COVID-19.

The sequence in DNA is TGTGCCAGCAGTCTAGGGGTAGGGGAGCTGTTTTTT. The translation is CASSLGVGELFF. The chain is assembled from TRBV6-5 and TRBJ2-2, with a weak D call of TRBD1 (5 bases match). Including cysteine and phenylalanine, the CDR3 has 12 amino acids. Only the CDR3 region is kept as DNA, spanning 36 bases read in frame from base 1. For CDR1 and CDR2, the germline V gene lists MNHEY and SVGAGI. V sheds 5 bases and J sheds 8 bases, leaving 9 bases between their ends.